This TCR beta chain was retrieved from a study of T cells after posttransplantation cyclophosphamide. This related bone marrow graft donor gave peripheral blood on the day of marrow donation. The assay was immunoSEQ multiplex PCR, and TCRdb's table has in-frame clones only and misses some. Of 45,000 or so clones in the sample, around 91% are singletons; the top ten hold less than 3.5%. A remark on this clone: Its cognate antigen is unknown.

Points from the study as a whole: Donor-recipient repertoire similarity was low at 1-2 months, rising over year one. Recipient CMV seropositivity and CMV reactivation strongly tracked TRB clonality. TRB overlap between skin or GI tissue T cells and blood was limited.

The receptor was isolated from a woman aged 50 to 60 in good health and a related stem cell transplant donor. Specimen: PBMCs.

The chain's CDR3 is CASAILAGLSGNTIYF. Written as DNA, the CDR3 is TGTGCTAGTGCCATTTTGGCAGGCCTCTCTGGAAACACCATATATTTT. The chain uses TRBV12-5 and TRBJ1-3, with unresolved D. Looked up from germline, CDR1 is LGHNT and CDR2 is FRNRAP. The CDR3 consists of 16 residues. Deletions cut 7 bases from V and 0 bases from J, with 16 bases between. Full variable domain (remainder filled in from reference TRBV12-5 and TRBJ1-3): DARVTQTPRHKVTEMGQEVTMRCQPILGHNTVFWYRQTMMQGLELLAYFRNRAPLDDSGMPKDRFSAEMPDATLATLKIQPSEPRDSAVYFCASAILAGLSGNTIYFGEGSWLTVV.